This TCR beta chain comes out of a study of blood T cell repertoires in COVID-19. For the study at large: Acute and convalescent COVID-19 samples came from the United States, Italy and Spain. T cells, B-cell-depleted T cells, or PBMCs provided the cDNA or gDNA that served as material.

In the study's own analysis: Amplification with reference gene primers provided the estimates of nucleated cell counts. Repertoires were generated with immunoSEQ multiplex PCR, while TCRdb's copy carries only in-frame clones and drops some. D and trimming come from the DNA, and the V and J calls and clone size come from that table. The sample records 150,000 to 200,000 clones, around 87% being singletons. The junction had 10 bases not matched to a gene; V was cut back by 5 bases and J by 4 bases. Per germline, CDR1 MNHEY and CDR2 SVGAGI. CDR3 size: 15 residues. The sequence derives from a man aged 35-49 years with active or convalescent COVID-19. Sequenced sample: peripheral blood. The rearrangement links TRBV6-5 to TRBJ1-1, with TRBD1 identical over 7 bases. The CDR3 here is CASSITGAEATEAFF. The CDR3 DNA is TGTGCCAGCAGTATTACAGGGGCGGAGGCCACTGAAGCTTTCTTT.